These 10 T cell receptor beta chains were all obtained from the same sample, sequenced in a study of cytomegalovirus exposure and HLA in healthy donors. This PCR relied on a set of 60 Vbeta primers and 13 Jbeta primers. Sequenced by immunoSEQ multiplex PCR; TCRdb stores in-frame clones only, minus some. The sample records 100,000 to 150,000 clones, 80% being singletons. The sample comprised PBMCs. Receptors originate from a man aged 35 to 55 in good health and CMV-seronegative.

The chain employs TRBV10-3 and TRBJ2-7; TRBD1 aligns across 8 bases. The V and J ends lost 6 bases and 4 bases, in that order; junction bases with no gene match: 8. The CDR3 length is 14 residues. Germline lookup yields CDR1 ENHRY and CDR2 SYGVKD. The CDR3 nucleotides are TGTGCCATCAGCGGACAGGGCTCATCTTACGAGCAGTACTTC. Residues: CAISGQGSSYEQYF.

The rearrangement uses TRBV2 and TRBJ2-5, with 10 bases aligning to TRBD1. V was clipped by 6 bases and J by 5 bases; unmatched bases: 6. Looked up from germline, CDR1 is SNHLY and CDR2 is FYNNEI. The CDR3 has 14 amino acids. In DNA, the CDR3 is TGTGCCAGCAGCCAGGGACAGGGGACGGAGACCCAGTACTTC. Translated, it gives CASSQGQGTETQYF.

V gene TRBV28 combines with J gene TRBJ2-7, with 9 bases identical to TRBD1. The germline V gene has CDR1 MDHEN and CDR2 SYDVKM. V lost 6 bases, J lost 0 bases, and 9 bases stayed unmatched. CDR3 length equals 16 residues. CDR3 nucleotide sequence: TGTGCCAGCAGCCCTCCGGGACAGGGTTTCTCCTACGAGCAGTACTTC. Its protein product is CASSPPGQGFSYEQYF.

The rearrangement uses TRBV2 and TRBJ2-7; D is unresolved. The CDR3 covers 11 residues. V was shortened by 4 bases and J by 4 bases, with 5 bases between the two germline ends. The V gene's germline CDR1 is SNHLY and CDR2 FYNNEI. The CDR3 loop reads CASSVAYEQYF. CDR3 coding DNA: TGTGCCAGCAGTGTGGCTTACGAGCAGTACTTC.

This chain joins TRBV19 and TRBJ1-1; no clear D. Germline V CDR1 and CDR2: LNHDA, SQIVND (reference sequence). This CDR3 has 13 residues. Between the trimmed V and J ends, which lost 5 bases and 0 bases, there was a span of 7 bases. CDR3 protein: CASSSFMNTEAFF. The CDR3 nucleotides read TGTGCCAGTAGTTCTTTTATGAACACTGAAGCTTTCTTT. The full variable domain, rest sourced from reference TRBV19 and TRBJ1-1, is DGGITQSPKYLFRKEGQNVTLSCEQNLNHDAMYWYRQDPGQGLRLIYYSQIVNDFQKGDIAEGYSVSREKKESFPLTVTSAQKNPTAFYLCASSSFMNTEAFFGQGTRLTVV.

The chain carries TRBV27 and TRBJ2-6; D remains ambiguous. Germline V gene data show CDR1 as MNHEY and CDR2 as SMNVEV (reference sequence). Trimming removed 4 bases at V and 0 bases at J, with 7 bases between. The CDR3 loop spans 15 amino acids. CDR3 region: CASSSSGSGANVLTF. CDR3 nucleotides: TGTGCCAGCAGTTCCTCCGGCTCTGGGGCCAACGTCCTGACTTTC. Full variable domain (outside the CDR3, taken from reference TRBV27 and TRBJ2-6): EAQVTQNPRYLITVTGKKLTVTCSQNMNHEYMSWYRQDPGLGLRQIYYSMNVEVTDKGDVPEGYKVSRKEKRNFPLILESPSPNQTSLYFCASSSSGSGANVLTFGAGSRLTVL.

The chain has TRBV5-1 and TRBJ1-1, with 7 bases identical to TRBD1. Germline V gene lookup returns CDR1 SGHRS and CDR2 YFSETQ. Germline trimming cut 4 bases from V and 0 bases from J; bases unmatched to any gene: 3. The CDR3 covers 14 residues. The CDR3 region is CASSPDRMNTEAFF. DNA of the CDR3: TGCGCCAGCAGCCCGGACAGGATGAACACTGAAGCTTTCTTT.

The chain recombines TRBV28 with TRBJ2-7; 10 bases map to TRBD2. The CDR3 has 14 residues. In germline, CDR1 is MDHEN, CDR2 SYDVKM. Trimming at V came to 5 bases and at J to 3 bases, leaving 4 bases not matched to a gene. CDR3 protein: CASSSGREGYEQYF. CDR3 nucleotides: TGTGCCAGCAGTAGCGGGAGGGAGGGCTACGAGCAGTACTTC.

The V gene is TRBV28, the J gene TRBJ1-5; possibly TRBD1 for D (5 bases). V was trimmed by 7 bases and J by 1 base, leaving 14 bases between them. CDR1 and CDR2 from the germline V gene are MDHEN and SYDVKM. The CDR3 is 15 residues long. The CDR3 region has the DNA TGTGCCAGCAAACAAAACGGGGGGAGCAATCAGCCCCAGCATTTT. It is translated as CASKQNGGSNQPQHF.

The CDR3 nucleotides read TGTGCCAGCAGAAGACTAGCGGGGGGAAACAATGAGCAGTTCTTC. It codes for CASRRLAGGNNEQFF. The chain employs TRBV6-5 and TRBJ2-1, with TRBD2 identical over 13 bases. This CDR3 is 15 amino acids long. The trim removed 6 bases at V and 5 bases at J, leaving 4 bases unmatched. Germline V gives CDR1 MNHEY, CDR2 SVGAGI.